This T cell receptor (beta chain) was sequenced in a study of PD-1 blockade in classical Hodgkin lymphoma. The CDR3 spans 12 residues. The germline V gene has CDR1 MNHEY and CDR2 SVGAGI. Trimming removed 6 bases from V and 1 base from J, with 6 bases in between. The time point here: cycle 4 day 1 (C4D1), after more than five weeks of nivolumab. Exposure to brentuximab vedotin varied, and each patient had relapsed following autologous stem cell transplantation. Profiling relied on immunoSEQ multiplex PCR, and the TCRdb table lists in-frame clones only, not all of them. The table shows about 85,000 clones, with 90% occurring only once.

The material was peripheral blood mononuclear cells (PBMCs), obtained before the fourth cycle of nivolumab. This clonotype was sampled from a human donor with classical Hodgkin lymphoma. This rearrangement joins TRBV6-5 to TRBJ1-2; D not certain. The CDR3 region is CASRWGNYGYTF. Here the CDR3 DNA reads TGTGCCAGCAGGTGGGGTAACTATGGCTACACCTTC.